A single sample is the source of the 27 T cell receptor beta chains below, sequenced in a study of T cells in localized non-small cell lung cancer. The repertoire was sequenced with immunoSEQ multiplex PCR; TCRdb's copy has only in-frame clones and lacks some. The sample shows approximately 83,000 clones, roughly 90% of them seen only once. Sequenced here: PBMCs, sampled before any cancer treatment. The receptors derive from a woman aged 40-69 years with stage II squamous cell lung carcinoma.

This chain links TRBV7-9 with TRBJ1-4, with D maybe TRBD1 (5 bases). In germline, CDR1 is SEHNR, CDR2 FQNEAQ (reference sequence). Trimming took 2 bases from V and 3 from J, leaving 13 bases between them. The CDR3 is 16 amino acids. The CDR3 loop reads CASSLSGPRANEKLFF. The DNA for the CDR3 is TGTGCCAGCAGCTTATCGGGGCCGAGGGCTAATGAAAAACTGTTTTTT.

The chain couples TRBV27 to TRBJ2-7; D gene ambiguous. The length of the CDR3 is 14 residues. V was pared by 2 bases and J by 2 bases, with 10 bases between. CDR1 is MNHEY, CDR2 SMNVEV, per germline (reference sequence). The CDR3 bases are TGTGCCAGCAGTTTAGTTCTCGGTCCCTACGAGCAGTACTTC. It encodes CASSLVLGPYEQYF.

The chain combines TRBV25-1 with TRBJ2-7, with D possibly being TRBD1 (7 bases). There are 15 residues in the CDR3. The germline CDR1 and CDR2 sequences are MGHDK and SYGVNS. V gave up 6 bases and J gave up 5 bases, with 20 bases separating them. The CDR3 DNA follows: TGTGCCAGCAGGGGTGGGGCAGGGGGGCTCCACGAGCAGTACTTC. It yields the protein CASRGGAGGLHEQYF.

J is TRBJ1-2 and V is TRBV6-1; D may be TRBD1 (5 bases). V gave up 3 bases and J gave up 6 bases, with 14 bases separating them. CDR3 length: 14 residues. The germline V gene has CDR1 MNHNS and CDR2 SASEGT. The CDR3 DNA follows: TGTGCCAGCAGTGAGATAAAGGGGTGGGATGGCTACACCTTC. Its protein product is CASSEIKGWDGYTF.

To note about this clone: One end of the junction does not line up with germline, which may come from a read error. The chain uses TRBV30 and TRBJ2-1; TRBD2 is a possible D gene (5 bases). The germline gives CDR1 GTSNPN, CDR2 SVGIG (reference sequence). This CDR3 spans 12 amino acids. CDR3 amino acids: CAWSGQVSGVIF. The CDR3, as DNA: TGTGCCTGGAGTGGCCAGGTGTCCGGGGTGATCTTC.

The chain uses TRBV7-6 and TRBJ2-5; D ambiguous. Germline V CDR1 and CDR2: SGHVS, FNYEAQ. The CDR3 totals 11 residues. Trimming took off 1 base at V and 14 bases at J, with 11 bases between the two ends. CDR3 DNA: TGTGCCAGCAGCTTAGGAGACCATCTCTACTTC. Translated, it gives CASSLGDHLYF.

DNA for the CDR3: TGTGCCAGCAGTTTAGGGGGACAGGGGGACTATGGCTACACCTTC. Protein product: CASSLGGQGDYGYTF. The chain is built from TRBV28 and TRBJ1-2; TRBD1 matches at 11 bases. There are 15 residues in the CDR3. Trimming at V came to 2 bases and at J to 3 bases, leaving 2 bases not matched to a gene. Germline CDR1 and CDR2: MDHEN and SYDVKM.

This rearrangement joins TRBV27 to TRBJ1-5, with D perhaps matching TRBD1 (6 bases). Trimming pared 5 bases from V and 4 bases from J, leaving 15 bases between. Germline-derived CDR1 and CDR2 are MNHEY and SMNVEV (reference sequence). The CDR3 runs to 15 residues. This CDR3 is CASSIRGSPNQPQHF. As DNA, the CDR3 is TGTGCCAGCAGTATCAGGGGTAGCCCAAATCAGCCCCAGCATTTT.

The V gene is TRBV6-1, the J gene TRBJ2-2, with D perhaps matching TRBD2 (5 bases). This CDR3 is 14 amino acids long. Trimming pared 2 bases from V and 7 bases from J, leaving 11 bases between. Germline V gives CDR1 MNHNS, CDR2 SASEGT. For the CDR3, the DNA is TGTGCCAGCAGTGAAAGGCTAGCAATCGGGGAGCTGTTTTTT. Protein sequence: CASSERLAIGELFF.

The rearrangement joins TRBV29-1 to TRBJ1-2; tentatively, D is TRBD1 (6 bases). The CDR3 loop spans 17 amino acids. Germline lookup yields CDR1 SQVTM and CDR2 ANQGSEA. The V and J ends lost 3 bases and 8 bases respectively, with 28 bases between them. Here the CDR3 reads CSVDSSDRVPVDRGYTF. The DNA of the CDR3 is TGCAGCGTTGACTCGTCGGACAGAGTCCCTGTTGATAGGGGCTACACCTTC.

This CDR3 is CASSERINSNQPQHF. CDR3 bases: TGTGCCAGCAGTGAACGGATTAATAGCAATCAGCCCCAGCATTTT. The chain employs TRBV2 and TRBJ1-5; no reliable D call. CDR1 and CDR2 from the germline V gene are SNHLY and FYNNEI. CDR3 length: 15 amino acids. V gave up 2 bases and J gave up 0 bases, with 8 bases separating them.

CDR3 protein: CASSPPAAGTGTGELFF. The CDR3 DNA reads as TGTGCCAGCAGCCCCCCGGCGGCAGGGACGGGCACCGGGGAGCTGTTTTTT. This chain joins TRBV7-8 and TRBJ2-2, with D perhaps assigned TRBD1 or TRBD2 (5 bases each). V dropped 5 bases and J dropped 4 bases, with 20 bases sitting between them. The CDR3 is 17 amino acids. The germline V gene encodes CDR1 SGHVS and CDR2 FQNEAQ.

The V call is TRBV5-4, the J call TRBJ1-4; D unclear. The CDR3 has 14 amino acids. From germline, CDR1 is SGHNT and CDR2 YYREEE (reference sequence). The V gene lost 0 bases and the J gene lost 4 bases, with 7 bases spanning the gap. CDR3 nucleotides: TGTGCCAGCAGCTTGGACGGGTTTAATGAAAAACTGTTTTTT. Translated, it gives CASSLDGFNEKLFF. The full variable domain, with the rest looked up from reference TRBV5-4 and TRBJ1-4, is ETGVTQSPTHLIKTRGQQVTLRCSSQSGHNTVSWYQQALGQGPQFIFQYYREEENGRGNFPPRFSGLQFPNYSSELNVNALELDDSALYLCASSLDGFNEKLFFGSGTQLSVL.

CDR3 bases: TGTGCCAGCAGCTTAGGACGGACCTATGGCTACACCTTC. It codes for CASSLGRTYGYTF. The V call is TRBV5-5, the J call TRBJ1-2; D gene ambiguous. Germline V gene data show CDR1 as SGHKS and CDR2 as YYEKEE (reference sequence). Trimming took off 2 bases at V and 4 bases at J, with 9 bases between the two ends. The CDR3 sequence is 13 residues long.

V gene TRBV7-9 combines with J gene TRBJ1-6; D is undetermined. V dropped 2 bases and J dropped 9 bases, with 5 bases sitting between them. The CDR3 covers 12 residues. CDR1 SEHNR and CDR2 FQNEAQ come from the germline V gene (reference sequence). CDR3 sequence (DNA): TGTGCCAGCAGCTTATCCCTTTCACCCCTCCACTTT. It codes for CASSLSLSPLHF.

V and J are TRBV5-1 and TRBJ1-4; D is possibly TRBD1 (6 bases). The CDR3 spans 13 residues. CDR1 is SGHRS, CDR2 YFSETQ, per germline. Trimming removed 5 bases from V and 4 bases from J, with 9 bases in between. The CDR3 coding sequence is TGCGCCAGCAGTCAGGACAGTAATGAAAAACTGTTTTTT. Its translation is CASSQDSNEKLFF.

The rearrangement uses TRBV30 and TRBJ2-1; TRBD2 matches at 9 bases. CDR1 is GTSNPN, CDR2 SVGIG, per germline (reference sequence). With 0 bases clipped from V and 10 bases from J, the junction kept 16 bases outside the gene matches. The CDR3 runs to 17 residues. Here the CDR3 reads CAWSVRNFGAGGREQFF. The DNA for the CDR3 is TGTGCCTGGAGTGTAAGAAACTTTGGCGCGGGAGGGCGGGAGCAGTTCTTC. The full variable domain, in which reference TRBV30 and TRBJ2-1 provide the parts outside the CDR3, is SQTIHQWPATLVQPVGSPLSLECTVEGTSNPNLYWYRQAAGRGLQLLFYSVGIGQISSEVPQNLSASRPQDRQFILSSKKLLLSDSGFYLCAWSVRNFGAGGREQFFGPGTRLTVL.

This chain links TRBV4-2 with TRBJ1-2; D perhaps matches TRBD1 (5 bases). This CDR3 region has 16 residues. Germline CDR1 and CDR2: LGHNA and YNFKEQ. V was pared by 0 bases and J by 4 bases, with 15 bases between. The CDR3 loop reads CASSQDGGGAIYGYTF. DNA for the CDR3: TGTGCCAGCAGCCAAGATGGGGGAGGAGCCATCTATGGCTACACCTTC.

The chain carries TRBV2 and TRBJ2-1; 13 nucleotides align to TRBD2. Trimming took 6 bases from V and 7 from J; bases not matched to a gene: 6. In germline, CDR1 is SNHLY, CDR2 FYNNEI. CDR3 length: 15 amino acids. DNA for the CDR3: TGTGCCAGCAGCCAGGGACTAGCGGGATTAAATGAGCAGTTCTTC. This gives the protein CASSQGLAGLNEQFF. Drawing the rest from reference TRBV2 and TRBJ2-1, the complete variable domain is EPEVTQTPSHQVTQMGQEVILRCVPISNHLYFYWYRQILGQKVEFLVSFYNNEISEKSEIFDDQFSVERPDGSNFTLKIRSTKLEDSAMYFCASSQGLAGLNEQFFGPGTRLTVL.

CDR3 residues: CASRPGTGVYEQYF. The CDR3 region has the DNA TGTGCCAGCAGGCCCGGGACAGGGGTATACGAGCAGTACTTC. V usage is TRBV6-6 and J usage is TRBJ2-7; 10 bases fit TRBD1. Unmatched junction bases numbered 6, after V lost 6 bases and J lost 4 bases. This CDR3 comprises 14 residues. Germline CDR1 and CDR2: MNHNY and SVGAGI (reference sequence).

The CDR3 here is CAWSSLAGGRTGELFF. CDR3 DNA sequence: TGTGCCTGGAGTTCTTTAGCGGGAGGTCGGACCGGGGAGCTGTTTTTT. The V gene is TRBV30, the J gene TRBJ2-2, with 10 nucleotides matching TRBD2. Germline V gene sequence: CDR1 GTSNPN, CDR2 SVGIG (reference sequence). The CDR3 runs 16 residues. V lost 2 bases and J lost 5; bases outside the gene matches: 8.

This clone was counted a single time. CDR3 DNA sequence: TGCGCCAGCAGCTTGGTTTGGTCTAGCGGGGACAATGAGCAGTTCTTC. Translation gives CASSLVWSSGDNEQFF. The chain carries TRBV5-1 and TRBJ2-1, with TRBD2 matching 9 bases. The CDR3 has 16 amino acids. V gave up 0 bases and J gave up 5 bases; unmatched junction bases: 6. Germline V gives CDR1 SGHRS, CDR2 YFSETQ.

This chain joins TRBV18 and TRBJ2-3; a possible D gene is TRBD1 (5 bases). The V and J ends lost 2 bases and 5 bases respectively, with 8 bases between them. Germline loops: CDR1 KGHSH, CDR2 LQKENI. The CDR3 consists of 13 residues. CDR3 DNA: TGTGCCAGCTCACCAAACAGGAAAGATACGCAGTATTTT. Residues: CASSPNRKDTQYF. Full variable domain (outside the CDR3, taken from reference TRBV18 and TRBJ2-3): NAGVMQNPRHLVRRRGQEARLRCSPMKGHSHVYWYRQLPEEGLKFMVYLQKENIIDESGMPKERFSAEFPKEGPSILRIQQVVRGDSAAYFCASSPNRKDTQYFGPGTRLTVL.

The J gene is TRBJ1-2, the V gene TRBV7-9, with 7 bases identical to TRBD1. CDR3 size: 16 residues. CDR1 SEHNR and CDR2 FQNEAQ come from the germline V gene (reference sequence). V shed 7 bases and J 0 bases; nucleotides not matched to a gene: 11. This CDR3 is CASIPLDREANYGYTF. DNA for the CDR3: TGTGCCAGCATCCCTCTAGACAGGGAAGCTAACTATGGCTACACCTTC.

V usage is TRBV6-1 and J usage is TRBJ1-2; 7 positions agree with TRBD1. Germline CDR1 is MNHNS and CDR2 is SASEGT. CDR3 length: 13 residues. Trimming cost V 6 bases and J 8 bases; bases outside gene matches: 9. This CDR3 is CASSLKTGNGYTF. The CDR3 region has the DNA TGTGCCAGCAGCCTAAAGACAGGGAACGGCTACACCTTC.

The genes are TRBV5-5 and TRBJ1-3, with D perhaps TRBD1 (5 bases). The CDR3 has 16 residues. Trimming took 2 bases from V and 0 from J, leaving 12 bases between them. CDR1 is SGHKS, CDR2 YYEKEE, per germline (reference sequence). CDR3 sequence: CASSLLDTISGNTIYF. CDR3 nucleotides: TGTGCCAGCAGCTTACTGGACACAATCTCTGGAAACACCATATATTTT.

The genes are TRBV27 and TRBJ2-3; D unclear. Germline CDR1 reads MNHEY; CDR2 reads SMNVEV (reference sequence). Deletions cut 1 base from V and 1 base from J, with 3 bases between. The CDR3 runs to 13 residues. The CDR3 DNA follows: TGTGCCAGCAGTTTATTGGGCACAGATACGCAGTATTTT. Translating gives CASSLLGTDTQYF.